Below, 17 T cell receptor beta chains from the same sample are listed, as sequenced in a study of blood T cell repertoires in COVID-19. Data came from immunoSEQ multiplex PCR; TCRdb stores just in-frame clones and leaves some out. The sample contains 200,000 to 250,000 clones, 80% to 90% of which appear only once. Sequencing was carried out using PBMCs or T cells enriched from blood (not recorded which). All receptors come from a woman aged 50 to 65 in a cohort exposed to, infected with or recovered from COVID-19 (not recorded which).

The rearrangement uses TRBV9 and TRBJ2-1, with 11 bases aligning to TRBD2. V shed 0 bases, J shed 0 bases, and the junction held 5 bases outside the gene matches. The germline CDR1 and CDR2 sequences are SGDLS and YYNGEE. This CDR3 is 18 amino acids long. CDR3 DNA sequence: TGTGCCAGCAGCGTAGCCCCTAGCGGGAGGTCCTCCTACAATGAGCAGTTCTTC. It is translated as CASSVAPSGRSSYNEQFF.

The chain couples TRBV4-1 to TRBJ1-1, with D perhaps matching TRBD1 (5 bases). Germline V lookup: CDR1 MGHRA, CDR2 YSYEKL. This CDR3 region has 18 residues. V was clipped by 2 bases and J by 3 bases, with 22 bases between them. The CDR3 protein is CASSQMDMGFSSDTEAFF. CDR3 nucleotide sequence: TGCGCCAGCAGCCAAATGGACATGGGGTTTAGTTCAGACACTGAAGCTTTCTTT.

V is TRBV28 and J is TRBJ1-4; possible D gene TRBD1, 5 bases. Trimming cost V 7 bases and J 0 bases, with 27 bases left between them. In germline, CDR1 is MDHEN, CDR2 SYDVKM. The CDR3 runs to 20 residues. CDR3 sequence reads: CASKKGVGRVVWPTNEKLFF. Written as DNA, the CDR3 is TGTGCCAGCAAAAAAGGGGTAGGCAGGGTAGTTTGGCCAACTAATGAAAAACTGTTTTTT. Supplemented by reference TRBV28 and TRBJ1-4, the full variable domain reads DVKVTQSSRYLVKRTGEKVFLECVQDMDHENMFWYRQDPGLGLRLIYFSYDVKMKEKGDIPEGYSVSREKKERFSLILESASTNQTSMYLCASKKGVGRVVWPTNEKLFFGSGTQLSVL.

This chain links TRBV4-3 with TRBJ1-4; D uncertain. The CDR3 sequence is 18 residues long. V was cut by 2 bases and J by 0 bases, with 16 bases left in between. Germline loops: CDR1 LGHNA, CDR2 YSLEER. DNA of the CDR3: TGCGCCAGCAGCCAAATCTTCACGGGGTTAGCAACTAATGAAAAACTGTTTTTT. Translating it yields CASSQIFTGLATNEKLFF.

The genes are TRBV18 and TRBJ1-5; 7 bases map to TRBD1. This CDR3 has 15 amino acids. J was trimmed by 2 bases and V by 5 bases; bases with no gene match: 6. Germline CDR1 reads KGHSH; CDR2 reads LQKENI. CDR3 region: CASSATGVGNQPQHF. In DNA form, the CDR3 reads TGTGCCAGCTCAGCCACAGGGGTCGGCAATCAGCCCCAGCATTTT.

V and J are TRBV3-1 (or the pseudogene TRBV3-2) and TRBJ1-1, with D unresolved. Germline CDR1 and CDR2: LGHDT and YNNKEL (reference sequence). This CDR3 has 13 residues. Trimming shortened V by 4 bases and J by 1 base, and 7 bases separated the two germline ends. The CDR3 sequence: CASSPPGNTEAFF. The CDR3 DNA is TGTGCCAGCAGCCCCCCGGGGAACACTGAAGCTTTCTTT.

V is TRBV6-2 or TRBV6-3 and J is TRBJ1-1; D is undetermined. Trimming shortened V by 2 bases and J by 5 bases, and 9 bases separated the two germline ends. This CDR3 has 13 amino acids. Germline lookup yields CDR1 MNHEY and CDR2 SVGEGT. The chain's CDR3 is CASSYRGVTEAFF. CDR3 nucleotides: TGTGCCAGCAGTTACCGCGGGGTGACTGAAGCTTTCTTT.

The V call is TRBV5-4, the J call TRBJ2-1, with 9 positions matching TRBD2. V gave up 4 bases and J gave up 0 bases; unmatched junction bases: 5. This CDR3 region has 16 residues. CDR1 and CDR2 from the germline V gene are SGHNT and YYREEE (reference sequence). DNA for the CDR3: TGTGCCAGCAGCGCCTCGGGACTAGCCTCCTACAATGAGCAGTTCTTC. It codes for CASSASGLASYNEQFF.

The V call is TRBV11-2, the J call TRBJ1-3; D unresolved. The V and J ends lost 0 bases and 3 bases respectively, with 6 bases between them. This CDR3 has 14 residues. The germline V gene encodes CDR1 SGHAT and CDR2 FQNNGV. The CDR3 is CASSLERSGNTIYF. The CDR3 nucleotides read TGTGCCAGCAGCTTAGAAAGGAGTGGAAACACCATATATTTT.

This clone was recorded only once. The chain is built from TRBV2 and TRBJ1-2; the match to TRBD1 covers 7 bases. The CDR3 totals 12 residues. Germline lookup yields CDR1 SNHLY and CDR2 FYNNEI. V gave up 10 bases and J gave up 3 bases; unmatched junction bases: 5. Here the CDR3 reads CATRTGDYGYTF. The CDR3 DNA reads as TGTGCCACCCGAACAGGGGACTATGGCTACACCTTC. Drawing the rest from reference TRBV2 and TRBJ1-2, the complete variable domain is EPEVTQTPSHQVTQMGQEVILRCVPISNHLYFYWYRQILGQKVEFLVSFYNNEISEKSEIFDDQFSVERPDGSNFTLKIRSTKLEDSAMYFCATRTGDYGYTFGSGTRLTVV.

The chain links TRBV10-3 to TRBJ1-2; D is possibly TRBD1 (6 bases). The germline V gene has CDR1 ENHRY and CDR2 SYGVKD. CDR3 length equals 13 residues. Between the trimmed V and J ends, which lost 6 bases and 1 base, there was a span of 9 bases. Here the CDR3 reads CAIRDRDNYGYTF. The DNA of the CDR3 is TGTGCCATCAGGGACAGAGATAACTATGGCTACACCTTC.

The chain employs TRBV7-9 and TRBJ1-1, with 9 positions matching TRBD1. With 5 bases clipped from V and 10 bases from J, the junction kept 5 bases outside the gene matches. The CDR3 runs to 12 residues. The V gene's germline CDR1 is SEHNR and CDR2 FQNEAQ (reference sequence). The CDR3 here is CASSPMTGGAFF. The CDR3 nucleotides read TGTGCCAGCAGCCCGATGACAGGGGGAGCTTTCTTT.

A single count supports this clone. The gene calls are TRBV24-1 and TRBJ2-3, with TRBD1 matching 7 bases. This CDR3 comprises 16 residues. V dropped 3 bases and J dropped 4; count of bases not matched to a gene: 9. Germline-derived CDR1 and CDR2 are KGHDR and SFDVKD. CDR3 bases: TGTGCCACCAGTGATCCCGGACAGGATCGGGCAGATACGCAGTATTTT. Protein product: CATSDPGQDRADTQYF.

The chain links TRBV30 to TRBJ2-3; the D gene is possibly TRBD2 (6 bases). The germline V gene encodes CDR1 GTSNPN and CDR2 SVGIG (reference sequence). Trimming stripped 0 bases from V and 4 bases from J, with 17 bases between. CDR3 length: 16 amino acids. The DNA for the CDR3 is TGTGCCTGGAGTGTACTTGAGCGTTGGGGGGCAGATACGCAGTATTTT. It translates to CAWSVLERWGADTQYF. Drawing the rest from reference TRBV30 and TRBJ2-3, the complete variable domain is SQTIHQWPATLVQPVGSPLSLECTVEGTSNPNLYWYRQAAGRGLQLLFYSVGIGQISSEVPQNLSASRPQDRQFILSSKKLLLSDSGFYLCAWSVLERWGADTQYFGPGTRLTVL.

The V call is TRBV7-2, the J call TRBJ2-1; maybe TRBD1 (6 bases). Germline V gene data show CDR1 as SGHTA and CDR2 as FQGNSA. This CDR3 contains 15 residues. V lost 2 bases to trimming and J lost 5 bases, with 13 bases between them. For the CDR3, the DNA is TGTGCCAGCAGCTTAAGCAGGGGCCGTCACAATGAGCAGTTCTTC. Protein product: CASSLSRGRHNEQFF.

The J gene is TRBJ2-2, the V gene TRBV27; D unclear. This CDR3 comprises 16 residues. Trimming pared 3 bases from V and 2 bases from J, leaving 13 bases between. Germline V gives CDR1 MNHEY, CDR2 SMNVEV (reference sequence). The CDR3 loop reads CASSFWPAKNTGELFF. The CDR3 DNA reads as TGTGCCAGCAGTTTCTGGCCCGCCAAAAACACCGGGGAGCTGTTTTTT.

V usage is TRBV6-5 and J usage is TRBJ1-2, with a possible D match to TRBD1 (5 bases). V dropped 5 bases and J dropped 6 bases, with 13 bases sitting between them. CDR1 MNHEY and CDR2 SVGAGI come from the germline V gene. This CDR3 spans 13 amino acids. CDR3 residues: CASSRGTAHGYTF. The CDR3 nucleotides read TGTGCCAGCAGTCGCGGGACTGCTCATGGCTACACCTTC.